One T cell receptor beta chain is described in this entry. Generated by immunoSEQ multiplex PCR, the TCRdb table keeps only in-frame clones and is missing some. The table shows some 390,000 clones, with about 91% occurring only once. Trimming stripped 3 bases from V and 3 bases from J, with 14 bases between. Germline lookup yields CDR1 SGHTA and CDR2 FQGTGA. The CDR3 extends over 16 amino acids. This entry is derived from a study of blood T cell repertoires in COVID-19. On the study more broadly: PBMCs, B-cell-depleted T cells, or T cells provided the cDNA or gDNA that made up the material.

Patients of the Seattle cohort, enrolled during active infection, were followed longitudinally. The sequencing input was peripheral blood. This receptor was obtained from a woman aged 40 to 55 with COVID-19, enrolled during active disease. The chain combines TRBV7-3 with TRBJ2-2, with TRBD2 as a possible D gene (7 bases). CDR3 sequence (DNA): TGTGCCAGCAGCTTGGCCGGGGGGCCCGACACCGGGGAGCTGTTTTTT. Protein product: CASSLAGGPDTGELFF.